These T cell receptor beta chains were read from a single sample in a study of human T cells and chemical hapten exposure. TCRdb reanalysed the RACE reads using MiXCR and keeps one entry per CDR3 protein. The table records about 380,000 distinct CDR3 sequences, roughly 5% of them present only once. The specimen comprised whole blood, sampled in connection with sensitization to the hapten diphenylcyclopropenone (DPC). Receptors originate from a woman in her forties or fifties with alopecia areata. Some clones in this sample may be carry-over from other donors' samples. Both conserved end residues are part of each CDR3. The D gene is left open where the match is weak. For some rows the clone size is stated as once, few or many, or as a class when expanded; others skip it.

V,J,size,D,DNA,CDR3
TRBV4-2,TRBJ2-7,many,.,TGTGCCAGCAGCCAAGGGAACGAGCAGTACTTC,CASSQGNEQYF
TRBV7-2,TRBJ2-3,many,TRBD1,TGTGCCAGCAGCCCTCGGACAGGGTTGACAGATACGCAGTATTTT,CASSPRTGLTDTQYF
TRBV28,TRBJ1-1,many,.,TGTGCCAGCATCCCGTGGGGGAACACTGAAGCTTTCTTT,CASIPWGNTEAFF
TRBV27,TRBJ2-3,.,.,TGTGCCAGCAGTCCTCCCCGCACAGATACGCAGTATTTT,CASSPPRTDTQYF
TRBV28,TRBJ2-7,many,TRBD1,TGTGCCAGCAGTTTACTCGGGACAGGGGCATACGAGCAGTACTTC,CASSLLGTGAYEQYF
TRBV3-1,TRBJ1-2,many,.,TGTGCCAGCAGCCAGGCCAGGGAAGGGCGAGTCTATGGCTACACCTTC,CASSQAREGRVYGYTF
TRBV6-1,TRBJ1-1,few,.,TGTGCCAGTTCGGCCTCAGTGGGGGGAGCTTTCTTT,CASSASVGGAFF
TRBV12-3/TRBV12-4,TRBJ2-5,few,.,TGTGCCAGCAGCCCTGACGGAAGTCAGGCCCAGTACTTC,CASSPDGSQAQYF
TRBV20-1,TRBJ2-1,.,.,TGCAGTGCTAGCTCCCGGGACTGGATTGCAGGGCAGTTCTTC,CSASSRDWIAGQFF
TRBV12-3/TRBV12-4,TRBJ2-7,.,TRBD1,TGTGCCAGCAGTTTAGCTTCAGGGGGCGCCCCCTACGAGCAGTACTTC,CASSLASGGAPYEQYF
TRBV5-1,TRBJ2-6,.,.,TGCGCCAGCAGTGACGGGAGCTCTGGGGCCAACGTCCTGACTTTC,CASSDGSSGANVLTF
TRBV7-8,TRBJ2-3,many,.,TGTGCCAGCAGTGCGAGGGGTGGTCTCACCACAGATACGCAGTATTTT,CASSARGGLTTDTQYF
TRBV11-2,TRBJ2-1,many,TRBD2,TGTGCCAGCAGCTATGGACTAGCGGGAGAAGAGTTCTTC,CASSYGLAGEEFF
TRBV27,TRBJ2-5,many,TRBD2,TGTGCCAGCCAAGGGGCGGGGGTTGGAAAAGAGACCCAGTACTTC,CASQGAGVGKETQYF
TRBV20-1,TRBJ1-1,many,.,TGCAGTGCTAGGCCCCGGGCACGAGGCACTGAAGCTTTCTTT,CSARPRARGTEAFF
TRBV29-1,TRBJ1-2,many,.,TGCAGCGCCCCAGGGGAGGGGACGAGGGGTTATGGCTACACCTTC,CSAPGEGTRGYGYTF
TRBV15,TRBJ2-1,many,.,TGTGCCACCAGCGGAGTACGCAGGGTCAATGAGCAGTTCTTC,CATSGVRRVNEQFF
TRBV5-1,TRBJ1-3,few,TRBD1,TGCGCCAGCAGTTCCGGGACAGGTGGAAACACCATATATTTT,CASSSGTGGNTIYF
TRBV2,TRBJ2-3,.,.,TGTGCCAGCAGTGAACCTGGATCTAGCACAGATACGCAGTATTTT,CASSEPGSSTDTQYF
TRBV9,TRBJ2-1,.,TRBD2,TGTGCCAGCAGCGTAGCTACTAGCGGGGGTTACAATGAGCAGTTCTTC,CASSVATSGGYNEQFF
TRBV10-2,TRBJ2-1,few,TRBD2,TGCGCCAGCAGTGAGTGGGCTAGCGGGGCGGGGAATGAGCAGTTCTTC,CASSEWASGAGNEQFF
TRBV18,TRBJ1-1,few,.,TGTGCCAGCTCACCGCCTAGCCAAAGCACTGAAGCTTTCTTT,CASSPPSQSTEAFF
TRBV2,TRBJ1-5,few,.,TGTGCCAGCACAGTGACCGGGGATCAGCCCCAGCATTTT,CASTVTGDQPQHF
TRBV29-1,TRBJ1-5,few,TRBD1,TGCAGCGCCGCCGGGACAGATAGCAATCAGCCCCAGCATTTT,CSAAGTDSNQPQHF
TRBV28,TRBJ1-5,many,.,TGTGCCAGCATTCAGGGACGTTCCCAGCCCCAGCATTTT,CASIQGRSQPQHF
TRBV27,TRBJ2-7,many,.,TGTGCCAGCAGTCTGAGGGTCGAGCAGTACTTC,CASSLRVEQYF
TRBV12-3/TRBV12-4,TRBJ1-1,.,.,TGTGCCAGCAACTTCGGTCCCCAGACGAACACTGAAGCTTTCTTT,CASNFGPQTNTEAFF
TRBV7-2,TRBJ1-1,few,TRBD1,TGTGCCAGCAGCGTACAGGGGGCTGGGAACACTGAAGCTTTCTTT,CASSVQGAGNTEAFF
TRBV4-2,TRBJ1-2,many,TRBD1,TGTGCCAGCAGCCCCATTGGGACAGGAGCCTATGGCTACACCTTC,CASSPIGTGAYGYTF
TRBV6-2/TRBV6-3,TRBJ2-7,few,TRBD1,TGTGCCAGCAGCCGGACAGGCGCCACCTACGAGCAGTACTTC,CASSRTGATYEQYF
TRBV28,TRBJ1-1,few,.,TGTGCCAGCATAGGGACGGAAACAGGGATAGGAAACACTGAAGCTTTCTTT,CASIGTETGIGNTEAFF
TRBV7-2,TRBJ2-7,few,TRBD2,TGTGCCAGCAGCCCGGGACTAGCGATCCACGAGCAGTACTTC,CASSPGLAIHEQYF